This T cell receptor (beta chain) was found in a study of cytomegalovirus exposure and HLA in healthy donors. PCR used 60 Vbeta primers and 13 Jbeta primers. Using immunoSEQ multiplex PCR, the repertoire was profiled, and TCRdb retains in-frame clones only, with some absent. The sample records about 120,000 clones, around 76% being singletons. The CDR3 runs 14 residues. The V and J ends lost 4 bases and 0 bases respectively, with 10 bases between them. The germline gives CDR1 SGHRS, CDR2 YFSETQ. Note on this clone: Antigen specificity is unknown.

Notes on the study in general: Reportedly, HLA-A and HLA-B alleles of most subjects were accurately predicted from TCR beta. In a later analysis, TCR beta V- and J-gene trimming showed a link to a missense DCLRE1C variant. Later analysis placed DRB1 highest and HLA-C lowest in TCR association rates, which differed by HLA locus.

The V gene is TRBV5-1, the J gene TRBJ1-1; D gene unclear. The sequenced sample was PBMCs. This sequence originates from a man aged 60 to 69 in good health and CMV-seropositive. CDR3 nucleotides: TGCGCCAGCAGCCCTTACACCATGAACACTGAAGCTTTCTTT. Amino acids: CASSPYTMNTEAFF.